The 26 T cell receptor beta chains listed next were all sequenced from one sample in a study of CD8+CD57+ T cells in acquired aplastic anemia. All sequencing subjects had displayed CD8+CD57+ cell expansion on flow cytometry. Investigators profiled TCR beta VDJ and CDR3 from genomic DNA template. TCRdb ran MiXCR on the reads and lists one entry per CDR3 protein. The profile shows some 200,000 distinct CDR3 sequences, around 50% of them singletons. Sequenced: sorted CD4+, CD8+, or CD8+CD57+ T cells (not recorded which) from PBMCs. These receptors were obtained from a human donor with aplastic anemia.

To note about this clonotype: A much larger clone lies a single base off, so this may be a read error. The CDR3 DNA is TGTGCCGGCAGACAGGGAGAAAATGGAAACACCATATATTTT. It encodes CAGRQGENGNTIYF. V and J are TRBV2 and TRBJ1-3; 7 nucleotides agree with TRBD1. The germline CDR1 and CDR2 sequences are SNHLY and FYNNEI. CDR3 length: 14 amino acids.

The genes are TRBV2 and TRBJ1-5, with TRBD1 as a possible D gene (5 bases). Germline loops: CDR1 SNHLY, CDR2 FYNNEI. The CDR3 is made up of 13 amino acids. With 1 base removed from V and 14 bases from J, the gap between germline ends came to 15 bases. The CDR3 nucleotides are TGTGCCAGCAGTGAAGGGGGCGGGGGATCCGAGCATTTT. It specifies CASSEGGGGSEHF. Based on the CDR3 plus reference TRBV2 and TRBJ1-5, the full variable domain is EPEVTQTPSHQVTQMGQEVILRCVPISNHLYFYWYRQILGQKVEFLVSFYNNEISEKSEIFDDQFSVERPDGSNFTLKIRSTKLEDSAMYFCASSEGGGGSEHFGDGTRLSIL.

This sequence joins TRBV7-2 and TRBJ1-1; TRBD1 might be the D (6 bases). V lost 5 bases and J lost 6, with 13 bases in between. The CDR3 has 13 residues. Germline values: CDR1 SGHTA, CDR2 FQGNSA. Here the CDR3 reads CASSIGGTSEAFF. In DNA form, the CDR3 reads TGTGCCAGCAGCATTGGGGGCACCTCTGAAGCTTTCTTT.

This clonotype was seen at least ten times. The genes are TRBV28 and TRBJ2-5; tentatively, D is TRBD2 (6 bases). Germline values: CDR1 MDHEN, CDR2 SYDVKM. Trimming pared 10 bases from V and 2 bases from J, leaving 14 bases between. The CDR3 is 13 residues long. CDR3: CATHSGGQETQYF. CDR3 DNA sequence: TGTGCCACCCATTCCGGAGGGCAAGAGACCCAGTACTTC.

This clonotype occurred many times. The chain links TRBV12-3 or TRBV12-4 to TRBJ1-1; D possibly corresponds to TRBD1 (6 bases). This CDR3 comprises 15 residues. Trimming left V 10 bases short and J 3 bases short, with 21 bases between. CDR3 region: CATSPKGGKYTEAFF. CDR3 bases: TGTGCCACTTCGCCGAAGGGGGGCAAGTACACTGAAGCTTTCTTT.

CDR3 sequence reads: CASSLRAAAGELFF. The CDR3 nucleotides are TGTGCCAGCAGCTTAAGAGCCGCGGCCGGGGAGCTGTTTTTT. The chain recombines TRBV7-2 with TRBJ2-2, with no clear D. The V gene's germline CDR1 is SGHTA and CDR2 FQGNSA. V lost 2 bases and J lost 6, with 10 bases in between. The CDR3 sequence is 14 residues long.

Concerning this clonotype itself: Germline and junction disagree at one end, which may indicate a read error. The chain's CDR3 is CASNDKRTGNTEAFF. CDR3 bases: TGTGCCAGTAACGACAAGCGCACAGGGAACACTGAAGCCTTCTTT. This chain uses TRBV19 with TRBJ1-1; tentative D call: TRBD1 (6 bases). The germline CDR1 and CDR2 sequences are LNHDA and SQIVND (reference sequence). The CDR3 extends over 15 amino acids.

The V gene is TRBV28, the J gene TRBJ2-5; a weak D match, TRBD1 (6 bases). V was trimmed by 2 bases and J by 4 bases, leaving 14 bases between them. The CDR3 spans 15 residues. The V gene's germline CDR1 is MDHEN and CDR2 SYDVKM. The CDR3 region is CASSLGNRVRETQYF. The DNA of the CDR3 is TGTGCCAGCAGTTTAGGGAACAGGGTCCGAGAGACCCAGTACTTC.

This clonotype was observed at least ten times. The rearrangement uses TRBV5-8 and TRBJ1-2; no firm D call. The CDR3 is 13 residues long. V was trimmed by 5 bases and J by 7 bases, leaving 15 bases between them. CDR1 and CDR2 from the germline V gene are SGHTS and YDEGEE. The CDR3 loop is CASSWDRHRGYTF. In DNA, the CDR3 is TGTGCCAGCAGTTGGGATAGACACCGTGGCTACACCTTC.

CDR3 region: CSALPLAGEGETQYF. CDR3 bases: TGCAGTGCGCTCCCACTAGCGGGGGAGGGGGAGACCCAGTACTTC. The chain carries TRBV20-1 and TRBJ2-5, with TRBD2 matching over 11 bases. Trimming at V came to 6 bases and at J to 5 bases, leaving 11 bases not matched to a gene. CDR3 length: 15 amino acids. Germline-derived CDR1 and CDR2 are DFQATT and SNEGSKA (reference sequence).

This clonotype was detected ten times or more. The chain employs TRBV6-5 and TRBJ1-1, with D possibly being TRBD1 (6 bases). The CDR3 contains 14 residues. V was pared by 1 base and J by 3 bases, with 9 bases between. Germline V gene sequence: CDR1 MNHEY, CDR2 SVGAGI. The CDR3 is CASSYWGAHTEAFF. The CDR3 coding sequence is TGTGCCAGCAGTTACTGGGGGGCTCACACTGAAGCTTTCTTT.

This clonotype was found a few times. The chain combines TRBV3-1 with TRBJ2-2; 8 bases are shared with TRBD1. CDR1 and CDR2 (germline): LGHDT, YNNKEL (reference sequence). The CDR3 sequence is 15 residues long. The J segment lost 4 bases and the V segment lost 4 bases, leaving 5 bases of the junction unmatched. This chain's CDR3 is CASSLRTGRTGELFF. CDR3 sequence (DNA): TGTGCCAGCAGCCTTCGGACAGGGCGCACCGGGGAGCTGTTTTTT.

This clonotype has ten or more counts. The genes are TRBV11-2 and TRBJ1-2; no clear D gene. CDR3 length equals 13 residues. Trimming removed 1 base at V and 8 bases at J, with 11 bases between. CDR1 is SGHAT and CDR2 is FQNNGV in the germline V gene. The CDR3 here is CASSLVGVAGYTF. The CDR3 DNA reads TGTGCCAGCAGCTTAGTCGGGGTGGCGGGCTACACCTTC.

In regard to this clonotype: This clone may be a read error of a much larger clone one base away. V gene TRBV7-2 combines with J gene TRBJ1-3, with TRBD1 as a possible D gene (5 bases). Per germline, CDR1 SGHTA and CDR2 FQGNSA. The CDR3 is 14 residues long. CDR3: CASSFTGSGNTMYF. CDR3 DNA sequence: TGTGCCAGCAGCTTCACAGGCTCTGGAAACACCATGTATTTT.

This clonotype was counted ten times or more. The J gene is TRBJ2-1, the V gene TRBV24-1, with 16 bases identical to TRBD2. The V segment lost 1 base and the J segment 8 bases; nucleotides outside the gene matches: 4. The germline V gene has CDR1 KGHDR and CDR2 SFDVKD. The CDR3 spans 17 residues. The CDR3, as DNA: TGTGCCACCAGTGATTTCGGGACTAGCGGGGGGGCCGATGAGCAGTTCTTC. Its protein is CATSDFGTSGGADEQFF.

The CDR3, as DNA: TGTGCCACCAGTGATTTGGGCACAGATACGCAGTATTTT. Its translation is CATSDLGTDTQYF. The chain joins TRBV24-1 to TRBJ2-3; D is undetermined. CDR1 KGHDR and CDR2 SFDVKD come from the germline V gene. This CDR3 contains 13 residues. The V and J ends lost 0 bases and 1 base respectively, with 1 base between them.

The V call is TRBV6-4, the J call TRBJ1-3; D might be TRBD1 (6 bases). The V end was cut by 6 bases, the J end by 8 bases, with 20 bases between. The CDR3 extends over 15 amino acids. The germline V gene has CDR1 MRHNA and CDR2 SNTAGT. CDR3 in amino acids: CASRERGGAGYTIYF. The CDR3 bases are TGTGCCAGCAGGGAACGAGGGGGGGCAGGGTACACCATATATTTT.

The V and J genes are TRBV19 and TRBJ1-5; no definite D call. This CDR3 contains 12 residues. V gave up 6 bases and J gave up 9 bases, with 12 bases separating them. Per germline, CDR1 LNHDA and CDR2 SQIVND (reference sequence). This CDR3 is CASSIQALPQHF. CDR3 DNA sequence: TGTGCCAGTAGCATCCAGGCATTGCCCCAGCATTTT. The complete variable domain, with remaining parts taken from reference TRBV19 and TRBJ1-5, reads DGGITQSPKYLFRKEGQNVTLSCEQNLNHDAMYWYRQDPGQGLRLIYYSQIVNDFQKGDIAEGYSVSREKKESFPLTVTSAQKNPTAFYLCASSIQALPQHFGDGTRLSIL.

To note about this clonotype: One end of the junction does not line up with germline, which may come from a read error. V gene TRBV25-1 combines with J gene TRBJ2-5, with D tentatively TRBD1 or TRBD2 (5 bases each). CDR1 and CDR2 from the germline V gene are MGHDK and SYGVNS. The CDR3 length is 14 residues. In DNA, the CDR3 is TGTGCCAGCAATCGGGCAGGGAGTGCAGGTACCCAGTGCTTC. Protein: CASNRAGSAGTQCF.

A remark on this clonotype: A read error may be the cause here, since a much bigger clone is one base away. The chain has TRBV28 and TRBJ1-5; D gene ambiguous. Germline V gene lookup returns CDR1 MDHEN and CDR2 SYDVKM. The V and J ends lost 2 bases and 11 bases respectively, with 13 bases between them. The CDR3 contains 13 residues. This CDR3 is CASSLGRAWSQHF. CDR3 sequence (DNA): TGTGCCAGCAGTTTAGGGCGGGCTTGGTCCCAGCATTTT.

About this clonotype: Given a much more abundant clone one base away, this may be a read error. This rearrangement joins TRBV5-1 to TRBJ2-3; tentatively, D is TRBD2 (5 bases). This CDR3 is built from 16 residues. CDR1 SGHRS and CDR2 YFSETQ come from the germline V gene. Trimming pared 4 bases from V and 0 bases from J, leaving 15 bases between. The CDR3 nucleotides are TGCGCCAGCAGCGGCCTTGCTGGGAGCAGCACAGATACGCAGTATTTT. Translated, it gives CASSGLAGSSTDTQYF. Complete variable domain (other parts from reference TRBV5-1 and TRBJ2-3): KAGVTQTPRYLIKTRGQQVTLSCSPISGHRSVSWYQQTPGQGLQFLFEYFSETQRNKGNFPGRFSGRQFSNSRSEMNVSTLELGDSALYLCASSGLAGSSTDTQYFGPGTRLTVL.

The V call is TRBV9, the J call TRBJ2-1; weak D call: TRBD1 (6 bases). Between the trimmed V and J ends, which lost 5 bases and 10 bases, there was a span of 19 bases. Germline assignment: CDR1 SGDLS and CDR2 YYNGEE. This CDR3 is built from 14 residues. The CDR3 bases are TGTGCCAGCAGTGCCGGGACAACCTACTACGAGCAGTTCTTC. Its translation is CASSAGTTYYEQFF. Full variable domain (outside the CDR3, taken from reference TRBV9 and TRBJ2-1): DSGVTQTPKHLITATGQRVTLRCSPRSGDLSVYWYQQSLDQGLQFLIQYYNGEERAKGNILERFSAQQFPDLHSELNLSSLELGDSALYFCASSAGTTYYEQFFGPGTRLTVL.

Concerning this clonotype: At one of its ends the junction is not consistent with the germline gene, which may arise from a read error. The DNA for the CDR3 is TGTGCCAGCAGCTTGGGGCAGGGGACTGAAGCTTCCTTT. Its translation is CASSLGQGTEASF. The rearrangement joins TRBV7-9 to TRBJ1-1, with D perhaps TRBD1 (6 bases). The length of the CDR3 is 13 residues. Germline CDR1 and CDR2: SEHNR and FQNEAQ (reference sequence).

This clonotype was detected ten times or more. DNA of the CDR3: TGTGCCAGCAGTTCTGGGGGTCCAGGGACAGTAAACTACGAGCAGTACTTC. Protein sequence: CASSSGGPGTVNYEQYF. The rearrangement uses TRBV12-3 or TRBV12-4 and TRBJ2-7; 7 bases fit TRBD1. The CDR3 is 17 amino acids. J was trimmed by 3 bases and V by 4 bases; bases with no gene match: 15.

The V and J genes are TRBV9 and TRBJ2-1, with D tentatively TRBD2 (5 bases). V lost 4 bases and J 3 bases, leaving 14 bases between the germline ends. In germline, CDR1 is SGDLS, CDR2 YYNGEE. The CDR3 has 15 residues. The CDR3 loop reads CASSSQRSGYNEQFF. The CDR3 region has the DNA TGTGCCAGCAGCTCACAGCGGAGTGGCTACAATGAGCAGTTCTTC. The full variable domain, in which reference TRBV9 and TRBJ2-1 provide the parts outside the CDR3, is DSGVTQTPKHLITATGQRVTLRCSPRSGDLSVYWYQQSLDQGLQFLIQYYNGEERAKGNILERFSAQQFPDLHSELNLSSLELGDSALYFCASSSQRSGYNEQFFGPGTRLTVL.

This clonotype was observed many times. The chain employs TRBV5-1 and TRBJ2-5; 7 nucleotides match TRBD1. Germline-derived CDR1 and CDR2 are SGHRS and YFSETQ. V trimming: 2 bases; J trimming: 5 bases; junction bases outside the gene matches: 6. This CDR3 is 14 amino acids long. CDR3 nucleotides: TGCGCCAGCAGCTTTAAGGGGGCTAGCGAGACCCAGTACTTC. It encodes CASSFKGASETQYF.